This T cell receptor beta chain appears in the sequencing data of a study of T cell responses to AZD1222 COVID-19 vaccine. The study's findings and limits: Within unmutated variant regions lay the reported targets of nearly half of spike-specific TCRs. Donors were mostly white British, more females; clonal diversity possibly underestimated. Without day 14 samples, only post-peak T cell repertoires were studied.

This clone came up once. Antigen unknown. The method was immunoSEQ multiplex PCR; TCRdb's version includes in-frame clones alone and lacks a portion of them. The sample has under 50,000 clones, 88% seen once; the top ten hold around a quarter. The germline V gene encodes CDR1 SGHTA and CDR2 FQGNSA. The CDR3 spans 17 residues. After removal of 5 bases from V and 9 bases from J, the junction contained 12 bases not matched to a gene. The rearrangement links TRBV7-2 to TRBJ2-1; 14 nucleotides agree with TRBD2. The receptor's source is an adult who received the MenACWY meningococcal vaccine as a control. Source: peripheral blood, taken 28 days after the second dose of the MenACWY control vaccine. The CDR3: CASSKRLAGGRRSEQFF. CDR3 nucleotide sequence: TGTGCCAGCAGCAAACGACTAGCGGGAGGGCGGAGAAGTGAGCAGTTCTTC.